The 11 T cell receptor beta chains listed next were all sequenced from one sample in a study of blood T cell repertoires in COVID-19. The table came from immunoSEQ multiplex PCR; TCRdb's copy has only in-frame clones and leaves some out. The sample has under 45,000 clones, roughly 85% seen once. Sequencing used peripheral blood. The source of these receptors is a man aged 35 to 55 with active COVID-19.

This chain uses TRBV6-5 with TRBJ2-7, with no clear D. Germline V gene lookup returns CDR1 MNHEY and CDR2 SVGAGI. V lost 7 bases and J 3 bases, leaving 13 bases between the germline ends. There are 13 residues in the CDR3. The CDR3 DNA follows: TGTGCCAGCAACGTAGCACCGCACTACGAGCAGTACTTC. Amino acid sequence: CASNVAPHYEQYF.

The V gene is TRBV5-4, the J gene TRBJ1-2, with D possibly TRBD1 on 6 matching bases. Trimming cost V 0 bases and J 4 bases, with 7 bases left between them. From germline, CDR1 is SGHNT and CDR2 YYREEE (reference sequence). The CDR3 length is 13 residues. CDR3 sequence: CASSLGGGYGYTF. CDR3 nucleotides: TGTGCCAGCAGCTTGGGAGGGGGCTATGGCTACACCTTC.

V gene TRBV6-1 combines with J gene TRBJ2-3; 7 bases are shared with TRBD2. Germline assignment: CDR1 MNHNS and CDR2 SASEGT. This CDR3 is built from 16 residues. J gave up 2 bases and V 4 bases, and 9 bases lay outside the gene matches. The CDR3 DNA reads TGTGCCAGCAGTGGGGGGGGATACGATTCCACAGATACGCAGTATTTT. It encodes CASSGGGYDSTDTQYF.

This rearrangement joins TRBV7-9 to TRBJ2-3; 9 nucleotides align to TRBD1. In germline, CDR1 is SEHNR, CDR2 FQNEAQ (reference sequence). Trimming cost V 4 bases and J 2 bases; bases outside gene matches: 10. The CDR3 loop spans 17 amino acids. DNA of the CDR3: TGTGCCAGCAGCTCGGTCTCCGGGACAGGGAACACAGATACGCAGTATTTT. Amino acid sequence: CASSSVSGTGNTDTQYF.

The rearrangement links TRBV21-1 to TRBJ2-1; TRBD2 is the table's D call, not checked against the DNA. TRBV21-1 has pseudogene status. This CDR3 is built from 16 residues. CDR3: CASSNGLAGGVVEQFF. The DNA of the CDR3 is TGTGCCAGCAGCAATGGACTAGCGGGAGGAGTCGTTGAGCAGTTCTTC.

The chain links TRBV28 to TRBJ2-1, with 7 bases that match TRBD2. With V trimmed by 3 bases and J by 5 bases, 7 bases remained unmatched. The CDR3 consists of 15 residues. Germline V lookup: CDR1 MDHEN, CDR2 SYDVKM. This chain's CDR3 is CASSFLGGSDNEQFF. The CDR3 nucleotides read TGTGCCAGCAGTTTTTTAGGCGGGAGTGACAATGAGCAGTTCTTC.

V usage is TRBV14 and J usage is TRBJ1-2; the D gene is possibly TRBD1 (5 bases). The CDR3 loop spans 16 amino acids. Trimming cost V 0 bases and J 7 bases, with 18 bases left between them. Germline lookup yields CDR1 SGHDN and CDR2 FVKESK. This CDR3 reads CASSQEIGQGAAGYTF. For the CDR3, the DNA is TGTGCCAGCAGCCAAGAAATCGGGCAGGGTGCGGCTGGCTACACCTTC.

The chain has TRBV5-1 and TRBJ1-1, with a weak D call TRBD1 (5 bases). Germline-derived CDR1 and CDR2 are SGHRS and YFSETQ. This CDR3 is built from 15 residues. The V end lost 0 bases, the J end lost 1 base, and 10 bases lay between the germline ends. CDR3 protein: CASSLGHRSNTEAFF. DNA for the CDR3: TGCGCCAGCAGCTTGGGCCACAGGTCGAACACTGAAGCTTTCTTT. The whole variable domain, filled in from reference TRBV5-1 and TRBJ1-1, reads KAGVTQTPRYLIKTRGQQVTLSCSPISGHRSVSWYQQTPGQGLQFLFEYFSETQRNKGNFPGRFSGRQFSNSRSEMNVSTLELGDSALYLCASSLGHRSNTEAFFGQGTRLTVV.

By proportion, this clone is medium-sized. The chain carries TRBV29-1 and TRBJ1-2; the D gene is possibly TRBD1 (6 bases). The CDR3 is 14 residues long. In germline, CDR1 is SQVTM, CDR2 ANQGSEA. Trimming shortened V by 6 bases and J by 4 bases, and 18 bases separated the two germline ends. The CDR3 sequence is CSVWANGTPYGYTF. Written as DNA, the CDR3 is TGCAGCGTGTGGGCTAACGGGACACCCTATGGCTACACCTTC.

This chain uses TRBV30 with TRBJ2-1; tentative D call: TRBD2 (7 bases). CDR1 is GTSNPN, CDR2 SVGIG, per germline (reference sequence). There are 15 residues in the CDR3. Trimming cost V 8 bases and J 0 bases, with 17 bases left between them. CDR3: CATGGQLSSYNEQFF. The CDR3 nucleotides read TGTGCCACCGGGGGGCAGCTAAGCTCCTACAATGAGCAGTTCTTC. Complete variable domain (other parts from reference TRBV30 and TRBJ2-1): SQTIHQWPATLVQPVGSPLSLECTVEGTSNPNLYWYRQAAGRGLQLLFYSVGIGQISSEVPQNLSASRPQDRQFILSSKKLLLSDSGFYLCATGGQLSSYNEQFFGPGTRLTVL.

This chain connects TRBV30 to TRBJ1-5; 10 positions match TRBD1. This CDR3 is built from 15 residues. Trimming took 3 bases from V and 4 from J; bases not matched to a gene: 6. CDR1 and CDR2 (germline): GTSNPN, SVGIG (reference sequence). CDR3 protein: CAWRGTGAGNQPQHF. CDR3 nucleotides: TGTGCCTGGAGAGGGACAGGGGCAGGGAATCAGCCCCAGCATTTT.